This is a list of T cell receptor beta chains from one sample in a study of T cells after yellow fever vaccination. TCRdb re-called the 5' RACE reads with MiXCR, one entry per CDR3 protein. The table records some 110,000 distinct CDR3 sequences, 8.4% of them present only once. Source: CD8+ T cells sorted from PBMCs, taken 45 days after the yellow fever booster vaccination. The receptors come from a man aged 25 to 40 who received the YFV17D yellow fever vaccine. The CDR3 runs from the conserved cysteine through the conserved F or W. The D gene is left open where the match is weak. Rows may omit the clone size; those that give it use once, few, many or a size class.

>TRBD1|TRBV6-2/TRBV6-3|many|TRBJ1-1
TGTGCCAGCAGTAGATTGACAGGGGACACTGAAGCTTTCTTT
CASSRLTGDTEAFF
>.|TRBV12-3/TRBV12-4|many|TRBJ2-1
TGTGCCAGCAGTTTAAGTAGCGGAGATGAGCAGTTCTTC
CASSLSSGDEQFF
>.|TRBV27|many|TRBJ2-5
TGTGCCAGCAGTTACTCGACTCATGGTACCCAGTACTTC
CASSYSTHGTQYF
>.|TRBV29-1|many|TRBJ2-7
TGCAGCGTTGCCGACTCGGCCTACTACGAGCAGTACTTC
CSVADSAYYEQYF
>.|TRBV2|.|TRBJ2-5
TGTGCCAGCACCGACCGGGGGCTGCGGGAGACCCAGTACTTC
CASTDRGLRETQYF
>TRBD2|TRBV12-3/TRBV12-4|many|TRBJ2-1
TGTGCCAGCAGTTTTCTAGCGGGATTACCTGAGCAGTTCTTC
CASSFLAGLPEQFF
>TRBD2|TRBV7-8|many|TRBJ2-1
TGTGCCAGCAGCTTAGAGGCGGGAGGGTTGTACAATGAGCAGTTCTTC
CASSLEAGGLYNEQFF
>.|TRBV4-3|.|TRBJ1-5
TGCGCCAGCAGCCAAGATGTGGGGGGAGGGCAGCCCCAGCATTTT
CASSQDVGGGQPQHF
>.|TRBV9|.|TRBJ2-7
TGTGCCAGCAGCGGGGGGGGAGCGACAGGATCCTACGAGCAGTACTTC
CASSGGGATGSYEQYF
>.|TRBV11-2|many|TRBJ2-2
TGTGCCAGCAGCCCGGACTTCTCAGGGGAGCTGTTTTTT
CASSPDFSGELFF
>.|TRBV7-9|many|TRBJ2-1
TGTGCCAGCTGGGACAATGAGCAGTTCTTC
CASWDNEQFF
>.|TRBV15|many|TRBJ2-1
TGTGCCACCACCAGCCAAGGCGTAGAGCAGTTCTTC
CATTSQGVEQFF
>TRBD1|TRBV12-3/TRBV12-4|.|TRBJ1-1
TGTGCCAGCAGTTTAACAGGGGGGGCTGAAGCTTTCTTT
CASSLTGGAEAFF
>.|TRBV4-3|many|TRBJ2-1
TGCGCCAGCAGCCAAGCGAGGGGCATCCTCAATGAGCAGTTCTTC
CASSQARGILNEQFF
>.|TRBV20-1|.|TRBJ2-7
TGCAGTGCTAGAGATCTGGCTAGCGCGATGGGAAACTACGAGCAGTACTTC
CSARDLASAMGNYEQYF
>.|TRBV5-6|.|TRBJ2-1
TGTGCCAGCAGCTTGGTCGGCAGCGATGAGCAGTTCTTC
CASSLVGSDEQFF
>TRBD2|TRBV29-1|many|TRBJ2-1
TGCAGCATTGTGGGGTGGGCTAGCGGGGACTACAATGAGCAGTTCTTC
CSIVGWASGDYNEQFF